This T cell receptor beta chain was obtained from a study of T cells after yellow fever vaccination. TCRdb reanalysed the 5' RACE reads using MiXCR and keeps one entry per CDR3 protein. The sample holds some 500,000 distinct CDR3 sequences, approximately 13% seen once. In the case of this clonotype: The antigen remains unidentified.

The study's findings and limits: Peaking faster, on day 5 versus 15, the secondary response was nonetheless weaker.

The TCR was taken from a man aged 30 to 45 who received the YFV17D yellow fever vaccine. Sequencing was performed on PBMCs, taken on the day of the yellow fever booster vaccination.

The CDR3 spells CASSQSSAGGVEQFF. In DNA, the CDR3 is TGTGCCAGCAGCCAATCTTCCGCGGGAGGGGTCGAGCAGTTCTTC. V is TRBV3-1 and J is TRBJ2-1, with 9 bases lining up with TRBD2. The CDR3 is 15 amino acids. The trim removed 2 bases at V and 10 bases at J, leaving 9 bases unmatched. Germline CDR1 is LGHDT and CDR2 is YNNKEL (reference sequence).